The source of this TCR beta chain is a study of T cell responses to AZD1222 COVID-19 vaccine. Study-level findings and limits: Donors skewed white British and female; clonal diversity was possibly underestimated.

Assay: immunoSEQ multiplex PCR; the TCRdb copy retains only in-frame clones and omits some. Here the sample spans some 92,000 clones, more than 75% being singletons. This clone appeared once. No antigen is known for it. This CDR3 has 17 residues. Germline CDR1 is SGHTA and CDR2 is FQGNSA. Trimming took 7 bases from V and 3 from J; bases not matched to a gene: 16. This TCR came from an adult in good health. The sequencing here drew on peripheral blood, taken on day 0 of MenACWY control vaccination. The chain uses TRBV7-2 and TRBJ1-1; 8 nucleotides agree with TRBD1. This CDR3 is CASNPRQGKSRHTEAFF. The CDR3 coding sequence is TGTGCCAGCAACCCTCGACAGGGGAAGAGTCGGCACACTGAAGCTTTCTTT.